The rows below give T cell receptor beta chains drawn from one sample of a study of T cells in Graves' hyperthyroidism and ophthalmopathy. TCRdb independently ran MiXCR on the multiplex PCR reads; one entry per CDR3 protein. Here the sample spans hundreds of thousands of distinct CDR3 sequences, roughly 21% being singletons. The sequenced material came from blood. The receptors were gathered from a man between 35 and 55 years old with Graves' ophthalmopathy. CDR3s include the opening cysteine and the closing phenylalanine or tryptophan. A D gene is named only where the DNA matches it firmly. Part of the rows lack a size; the others show once, few, many or a class for expanded clones.

>TRBJ2-5|TRBV5-1|many|.
CASSLGGAETQYF
TGTGCCAGCAGCTTAGGCGGGGCGGAGACCCAGTACTTC
>TRBJ1-2|TRBV6-1|.|.
CASSEGWQDEGYTF
TGTGCCAGCAGTGAAGGCTGGCAGGATGAAGGCTACACCTTC
>TRBJ2-3|TRBV7-9|many|.
CASSPRRRGDSDTQYF
TGTGCCAGCAGCCCACGGCGTAGGGGGGACTCAGATACGCAGTATTTT
>TRBJ1-2|TRBV29-1|few|.
CSVEVGGGTENGYTF
TGCAGCGTTGAAGTGGGTGGGGGAACTGAGAATGGCTACACCTTC
>TRBJ1-1|TRBV20-1|many|.
CSVTPENTEAFF
TGCAGTGTAACACCGGAGAACACTGAAGCTTTCTTT
>TRBJ2-3|TRBV7-9|many|TRBD2
CASLRGGNFADTQYF
TGTGCCAGCTTACGCGGGGGTAATTTTGCAGATACGCAGTATTTT
>TRBJ1-6|TRBV10-3|.|TRBD1
CATGTGVNSPLHF
TGTGCCACCGGGACAGGAGTTAATTCACCCCTCCACTTT
>TRBJ2-2|TRBV7-2|.|TRBD1
CASSRRTGGSDTGELFF
TGTGCCAGCAGCCGCAGGACAGGGGGCAGTGACACCGGGGAGCTGTTTTTT
>TRBJ1-2|TRBV19|few|.
CASSILGQTYGYTF
TGTGCCAGTAGTATTCTTGGACAGACCTATGGCTACACCTTC
>TRBJ2-5|TRBV2|few|TRBD2
CASRLAGGLGGQVTQYF
TGTGCCAGCCGACTAGCGGGGGGCCTAGGCGGTCAAGTGACCCAGTACTTC
>TRBJ2-3|TRBV30|many|.
CAWRAGDSGDTQYF
TGTGCCTGGAGGGCTGGAGACTCCGGGGATACGCAGTATTTT
>TRBJ1-1|TRBV3-1|many|.
CASSHAVPRGTEAFF
TGTGCCAGCAGCCATGCGGTCCCGAGGGGCACTGAAGCTTTCTTT
>TRBJ2-2|TRBV9|few|.
CASSWGSGELFF
TGTGCCAGCAGCTGGGGGTCCGGGGAGCTGTTTTTT
>TRBJ2-6|TRBV5-1|.|.
CASNPGGANVLTF
TGCGCCAGCAACCCGGGGGGGGCCAACGTCCTGACTTTC
>TRBJ2-7|TRBV13|few|TRBD2
CASSKAGGNEQYF
TGTGCCAGCAGCAAAGCGGGAGGGAACGAGCAGTACTTC
>TRBJ2-2|TRBV7-9|many|TRBD1
CASSSTPPGQGLAGELFF
TGTGCCAGCAGCTCCACCCCCCCGGGACAGGGGCTCGCCGGGGAGCTGTTTTTT